The 28 T cell receptor beta chains below come from one sample, sequenced in a study of T-cell reconstitution after alpha-beta-depleted transplantation in children. This sample's TCRbeta library carried unique molecular identifier barcodes. TCRdb re-analysed the PCR reads in MiXCR, keeping a single row per CDR3 protein. Of roughly 420,000 distinct CDR3 sequences in the sample, 15% to 20% were seen once. Sequenced material: PBMCs, mostly from graft donor cells, taken 360 days after TCRalphabeta/CD19-depleted stem cell transplant. Every receptor here comes from a boy under two years old who had a stem cell transplant for Wiskott-Aldrich syndrome, so the T cells may come from the graft donor.

V usage is TRBV10-3 and J usage is TRBJ2-7; D ambiguous. The CDR3 is 15 amino acids. Germline V gene data show CDR1 as ENHRY and CDR2 as SYGVKD. Trimming removed 4 bases at V and 4 bases at J, with 17 bases between. The DNA of the CDR3 is TGTGCCATCAGTGGACACTGGGCCCCTTCATACGAGCAGTACTTC. Encoded protein: CAISGHWAPSYEQYF.

The V call is TRBV7-2, the J call TRBJ2-5; the match to TRBD1 covers 9 bases. Trimming took 4 bases from V and 5 from J; bases not matched to a gene: 8. Per germline, CDR1 SGHTA and CDR2 FQGNSA. The CDR3 loop spans 15 amino acids. The CDR3 DNA reads TGTGCCAGCAGCTCATACAGGGGGCGCGGGGAGACCCAGTACTTC. Its protein is CASSSYRGRGETQYF.

The chain carries TRBV12-3 or TRBV12-4 and TRBJ1-3; D remains ambiguous. This CDR3 has 13 amino acids. V shed 0 bases and J shed 2 bases, with 2 bases lying between them. The CDR3 protein is CASSLAAGNTIYF. The CDR3 coding sequence is TGTGCCAGCAGTTTAGCAGCTGGAAACACCATATATTTT.

This clonotype was seen only a few times. The V call is TRBV6-5, the J call TRBJ1-4, with D perhaps TRBD1 (6 bases). The germline V gene has CDR1 MNHEY and CDR2 SVGAGI. The CDR3 length is 14 residues. Trimming pared 6 bases from V and 3 bases from J, leaving 11 bases between. The CDR3 here is CASRPRGANEKLFF. The CDR3 DNA follows: TGTGCCAGCAGACCCAGGGGAGCTAATGAAAAACTGTTTTTT.

The chain links TRBV11-1 to TRBJ2-1; a weak D match, TRBD1 (7 bases). The V gene lost 3 bases and the J gene lost 6 bases, with 24 bases spanning the gap. Germline V CDR1 and CDR2: SGHAT, FQDESV (reference sequence). The CDR3 totals 18 residues. CDR3 coding DNA: TGTGCCAGCAGCTTCCGTACCGGGAGTCGGCAGGGGGGCAATGAGCAGTTCTTC. Translating it yields CASSFRTGSRQGGNEQFF.

This clonotype was observed a few times. The chain employs TRBV12-3 or TRBV12-4 and TRBJ2-2; 9 bases map to TRBD1. Trimming cost V 6 bases and J 4 bases; bases outside gene matches: 6. This CDR3 region has 15 residues. The CDR3 sequence is CASSQQGAPTGELFF. CDR3 nucleotides: TGTGCCAGCAGCCAACAGGGGGCTCCCACCGGGGAGCTGTTTTTT.

This clonotype was seen a handful of times. This rearrangement joins TRBV6-2 or TRBV6-3 to TRBJ2-7; 11 bases fit TRBD2. The trim removed 2 bases at V and 2 bases at J, leaving 11 bases unmatched. The CDR3 contains 18 residues. CDR1 is MNHEY and CDR2 is SVGEGT in the germline V gene. In nucleotides, the CDR3 is TGTGCCAGCAGTTACGACCGGACTAGCGGGCCCTGGACCTACGAGCAGTACTTC. Protein product: CASSYDRTSGPWTYEQYF.

In this sample, this clonotype turned up a few times. The rearrangement joins TRBV7-2 to TRBJ2-2; D remains ambiguous. The V end was cut by 6 bases, the J end by 9 bases, with 5 bases between. The CDR3 loop spans 10 amino acids. Germline V gene sequence: CDR1 SGHTA, CDR2 FQGNSA. Here the CDR3 DNA reads TGTGCCAGCAGGACCCGGGAGCTGTTTTTT. It is translated as CASRTRELFF.

The J gene is TRBJ2-5, the V gene TRBV5-1; weak D call: TRBD1 (6 bases). Germline loops: CDR1 SGHRS, CDR2 YFSETQ. The CDR3 runs to 12 residues. V lost 1 base and J lost 10, with 11 bases in between. The CDR3 coding sequence is TGCGCCAGCAGCTTGACAGGGAAGGGCCAGTACTTC. It codes for CASSLTGKGQYF.

This clonotype has just a few counts. This chain connects TRBV2 to TRBJ2-1; possibly TRBD2 for D (5 bases). CDR3 length: 15 residues. V lost 2 bases and J 10 bases, leaving 18 bases between the germline ends. The germline CDR1 and CDR2 sequences are SNHLY and FYNNEI. The CDR3 here is CASSERFWGVQEQFF. CDR3 nucleotide sequence: TGTGCCAGCAGTGAAAGGTTTTGGGGAGTCCAAGAGCAGTTCTTC.

This clonotype was observed a few times. The CDR3 loop is CASSSGRRFQETQYF. Here the CDR3 DNA reads TGTGCCAGCAGCTCCGGGCGAAGGTTCCAAGAGACCCAGTACTTC. The chain links TRBV7-2 to TRBJ2-5, with D unresolved. There are 15 residues in the CDR3. Trimming took 4 bases from V and 1 from J, leaving 13 bases between them. Per the germline V gene, CDR1 is SGHTA and CDR2 is FQGNSA. The whole variable domain, filled in from reference TRBV7-2 and TRBJ2-5, reads GAGVSQSPSNKVTEKGKDVELRCDPISGHTALYWYRQSLGQGLEFLIYFQGNSAPDKSGLPSDRFSAERTGGSVSTLTIQRTQQEDSAVYLCASSSGRRFQETQYFGPGTRLLVL.

This chain connects TRBV20-1 to TRBJ1-5, with no clear D. The CDR3 is made up of 13 amino acids. The V gene's germline CDR1 is DFQATT and CDR2 SNEGSKA (reference sequence). Trimming removed 3 bases at V and 3 bases at J, with 9 bases between. DNA for the CDR3: TGCAGTGCTAGTGAGAGGGACAATCAGCCCCAGCATTTT. Translated, it gives CSASERDNQPQHF.

V usage is TRBV10-3 and J usage is TRBJ2-7, with TRBD2 matching over 14 bases. V was pared by 5 bases and J by 3 bases, with 3 bases of the junction left unmatched. This CDR3 region has 15 residues. Looked up from germline, CDR1 is ENHRY and CDR2 is SYGVKD. The CDR3 is CAISLGLAGVYEQYF. DNA of the CDR3: TGTGCCATCAGTTTGGGACTAGCGGGAGTCTACGAGCAGTACTTC.

The V gene is TRBV12-3 or TRBV12-4, the J gene TRBJ2-1, with D tentatively TRBD2 (5 bases). The CDR3 covers 14 residues. Trimming pared 7 bases from V and 0 bases from J, leaving 10 bases between. CDR3: CASTSRGSYNEQFF. CDR3 DNA sequence: TGTGCCAGCACCTCACGGGGCTCCTACAATGAGCAGTTCTTC.

This clonotype was seen more than once but under ten times. The genes are TRBV20-1 and TRBJ2-3, with D maybe TRBD2 (6 bases). The CDR3 has 16 residues. Looked up from germline, CDR1 is DFQATT and CDR2 is SNEGSKA (reference sequence). Trimming took 4 bases from V and 2 from J, leaving 19 bases between them. The CDR3 loop is CSATSGERPTTDTQYF. The CDR3 nucleotides are TGCAGTGCTACCTCGGGGGAGCGCCCCACCACAGATACGCAGTATTTT.

The V call is TRBV2, the J call TRBJ2-2, with no clear D. V was cut by 6 bases and J by 3 bases, with 8 bases left in between. The V gene's germline CDR1 is SNHLY and CDR2 FYNNEI. The CDR3 runs 13 residues. The CDR3 sequence: CASRDLYTGELFF. As DNA, the CDR3 is TGTGCCAGCAGAGACCTATACACCGGGGAGCTGTTTTTT.

This clonotype has only a few counts. This rearrangement joins TRBV6-2 or TRBV6-3 to TRBJ2-1; weak D call: TRBD1 (6 bases). The CDR3 runs to 12 residues. Trimming shortened V by 5 bases and J by 13 bases, and 15 bases separated the two germline ends. From germline, CDR1 is MNHEY and CDR2 SVGEGT. CDR3 bases: TGTGCCAGCAGTAAACGGGACAATCAACAGTTCTTC. Residues: CASSKRDNQQFF.

This clonotype was observed a few times. The gene calls are TRBV28 and TRBJ2-7, with D tentatively TRBD1 or TRBD2 (6 bases each). Germline CDR1 is MDHEN and CDR2 is SYDVKM. CDR3 size: 17 residues. V lost 5 bases and J 2 bases, leaving 22 bases between the germline ends. The CDR3: CASSPYGDGGLAYEQYF. CDR3 DNA: TGTGCCAGCAGTCCTTATGGGGACGGGGGCCTTGCCTACGAGCAGTACTTC.

This clonotype was counted only a few times. The chain couples TRBV20-1 to TRBJ2-7; 8 nucleotides line up with TRBD1. V shed 3 bases, J shed 2 bases, and the junction held 6 bases outside the gene matches. The V gene's germline CDR1 is DFQATT and CDR2 SNEGSKA (reference sequence). CDR3 length: 14 residues. The CDR3 DNA is TGCAGTGCTAGCGGCAGGGGGCTTCCCTACGAGCAGTACTTC. Translating it yields CSASGRGLPYEQYF.

This chain connects TRBV5-1 to TRBJ2-1; D call uncertain. Germline V gives CDR1 SGHRS, CDR2 YFSETQ. The CDR3 is made up of 16 amino acids. V gave up 0 bases and J gave up 0 bases, with 10 bases separating them. The CDR3 coding sequence is TGCGCCAGCAGCTTGGCTGGGAAAAGCTCCTACAATGAGCAGTTCTTC. It translates to CASSLAGKSSYNEQFF.

About this clonotype itself: A single base separates this from a much larger clone, so it may be a read error. This chain connects TRBV12-3 or TRBV12-4 to TRBJ2-5; TRBD2 is a possible D gene (6 bases). The CDR3 runs to 13 residues. V was clipped by 5 bases and J by 0 bases, with 7 bases between them. DNA for the CDR3: TGTGCCAGCAGTCGACTAGACCAAGAGACCCAGTACTTC. Its translation is CASSRLDQETQYF.

This clonotype was counted only a few times. The genes are TRBV20-1 and TRBJ2-7, with TRBD2 as a possible D gene (5 bases). Trimming left V 7 bases short and J 1 base short, with 11 bases between. Germline V gene lookup returns CDR1 DFQATT and CDR2 SNEGSKA (reference sequence). The CDR3 is 12 amino acids. CDR3 DNA sequence: TGCAGTGGGAGTAGAGGGTCCTACGAGCAGTACTTC. Its translation is CSGSRGSYEQYF.

This clonotype was counted only a few times. The chain joins TRBV7-6 to TRBJ2-5; tentative D call: TRBD1 (6 bases). V was pared by 3 bases and J by 7 bases, with 15 bases between. The CDR3 extends over 14 amino acids. Germline values: CDR1 SGHVS, CDR2 FNYEAQ. In DNA, the CDR3 is TGTGCCAGCAGCTTGAGGACAGCCCAGGGGACCCAGTACTTC. Its protein is CASSLRTAQGTQYF.

This clonotype was seen only a few times. The V call is TRBV27, the J call TRBJ2-4; a possible D gene is TRBD2 (6 bases). The CDR3 loop spans 12 amino acids. Deletions cut 8 bases from V and 6 bases from J, with 11 bases between. Germline V gene data show CDR1 as MNHEY and CDR2 as SMNVEV (reference sequence). The CDR3 DNA reads TGTGCCAGCCCCCCGCGGGGAAACATTCAGTACTTC. Residues: CASPPRGNIQYF.

This clonotype appeared a few times. The gene calls are TRBV10-3 and TRBJ2-6, with D uncertain. This CDR3 has 18 amino acids. The V gene lost 0 bases and the J gene lost 0 bases, with 12 bases spanning the gap. Germline assignment: CDR1 ENHRY and CDR2 SYGVKD. The CDR3 loop is CAISESLGLYSGANVLTF. The CDR3 bases are TGTGCCATCAGTGAGTCGCTGGGGTTGTACTCTGGGGCCAACGTCCTGACTTTC.

Comments on this clonotype: Relative to the germline gene, one junction end is altered; a read error may explain this. The rearrangement joins TRBV5-5 to TRBJ1-5; 10 nucleotides agree with TRBD1. Germline V gene sequence: CDR1 SGHKS, CDR2 YYEKEE (reference sequence). This CDR3 has 15 residues. CDR3 in amino acids: CASTLVGQGYQPQHF. In DNA, the CDR3 is TGTGCCAGCACCTTGGTGGGACAGGGGTACCAGCCCCAGCATTTT.

The chain joins TRBV25-1 to TRBJ2-4, with TRBD2 matching over 7 bases. The germline V gene encodes CDR1 MGHDK and CDR2 SYGVNS. This CDR3 is built from 15 residues. V shed 5 bases and J 0 bases; nucleotides not matched to a gene: 4. The CDR3 here is CASSPSGLAKNIQYF. The CDR3 bases are TGTGCCAGCAGTCCTAGCGGATTAGCCAAAAACATTCAGTACTTC.

The rearrangement uses TRBV20-1 and TRBJ2-3, with 10 bases lining up with TRBD2. CDR3 size: 14 residues. Unmatched junction bases numbered 5, after V lost 2 bases and J lost 6 bases. Per the germline V gene, CDR1 is DFQATT and CDR2 is SNEGSKA (reference sequence). The CDR3 sequence: CSARLGLAVDTQYF. The CDR3, as DNA: TGCAGTGCTAGATTAGGACTAGCGGTTGATACGCAGTATTTT.